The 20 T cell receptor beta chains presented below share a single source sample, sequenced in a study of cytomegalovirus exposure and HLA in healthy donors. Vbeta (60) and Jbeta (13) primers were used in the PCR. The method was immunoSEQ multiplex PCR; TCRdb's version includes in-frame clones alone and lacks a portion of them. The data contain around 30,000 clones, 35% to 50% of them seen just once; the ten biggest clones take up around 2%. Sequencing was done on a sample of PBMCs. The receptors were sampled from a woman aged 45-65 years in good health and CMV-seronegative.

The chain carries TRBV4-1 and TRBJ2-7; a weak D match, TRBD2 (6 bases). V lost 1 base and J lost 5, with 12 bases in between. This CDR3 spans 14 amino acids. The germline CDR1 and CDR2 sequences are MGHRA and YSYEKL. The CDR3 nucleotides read TGCGCCAGCAGCCAAGGGGACTGGAGGGACGAGCAGTACTTC. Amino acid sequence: CASSQGDWRDEQYF.

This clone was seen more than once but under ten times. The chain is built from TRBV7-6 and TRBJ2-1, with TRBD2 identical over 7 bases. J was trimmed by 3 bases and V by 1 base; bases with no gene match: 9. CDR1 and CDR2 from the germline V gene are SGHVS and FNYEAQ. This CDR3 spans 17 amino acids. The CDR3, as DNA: TGTGCCAGCAGCTTAGGATTAGGCGGGGGATACTACAATGAGCAGTTCTTC. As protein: CASSLGLGGGYYNEQFF.

The CDR3, as DNA: TGTGCCAGCAGGTTTACAGGCTTGAACACTGAAGCTTTCTTT. This gives the protein CASRFTGLNTEAFF. The chain links TRBV19 to TRBJ1-1; tentative D call: TRBD1 (5 bases). This CDR3 spans 14 amino acids. Trimming removed 9 bases at V and 0 bases at J, with 14 bases between. In germline, CDR1 is LNHDA, CDR2 SQIVND (reference sequence).

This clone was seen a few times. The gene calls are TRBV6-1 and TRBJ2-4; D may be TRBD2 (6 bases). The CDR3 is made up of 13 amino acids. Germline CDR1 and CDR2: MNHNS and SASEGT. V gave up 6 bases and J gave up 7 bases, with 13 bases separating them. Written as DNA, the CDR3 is TGTGCCAGCAGCCCCGGGCGGGGTAACATTCAGTACTTC. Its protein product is CASSPGRGNIQYF.

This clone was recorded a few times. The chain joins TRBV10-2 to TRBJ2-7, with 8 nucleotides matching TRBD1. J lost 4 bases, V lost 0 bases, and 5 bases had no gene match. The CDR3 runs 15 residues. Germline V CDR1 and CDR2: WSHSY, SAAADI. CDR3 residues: CASSESTGDRYEQYF. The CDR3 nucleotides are TGCGCCAGCAGTGAGTCGACGGGGGACAGGTACGAGCAGTACTTC.

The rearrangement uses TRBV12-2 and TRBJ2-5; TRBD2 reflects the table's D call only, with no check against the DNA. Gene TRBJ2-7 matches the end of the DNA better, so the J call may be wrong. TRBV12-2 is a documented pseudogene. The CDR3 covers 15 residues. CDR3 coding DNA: TGTGCAAGTCGCTTTATAGCTATCTACCCCTACGAGCAGTACTTC. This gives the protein CASRFIAIYPYEQYF.

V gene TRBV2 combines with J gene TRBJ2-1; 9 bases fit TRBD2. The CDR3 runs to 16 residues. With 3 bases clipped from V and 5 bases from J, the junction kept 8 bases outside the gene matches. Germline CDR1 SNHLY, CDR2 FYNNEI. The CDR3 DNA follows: TGTGCCAGCAGTGACTATGAGTCTAGCGGGAACAATGAGCAGTTCTTC. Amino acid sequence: CASSDYESSGNNEQFF.

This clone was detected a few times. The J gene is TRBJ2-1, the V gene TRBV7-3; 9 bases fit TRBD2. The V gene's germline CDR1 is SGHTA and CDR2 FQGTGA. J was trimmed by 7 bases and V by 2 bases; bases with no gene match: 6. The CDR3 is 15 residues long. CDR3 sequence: CASSLLASGTNEQFF. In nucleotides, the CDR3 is TGTGCCAGCAGCTTATTGGCTAGCGGGACTAATGAGCAGTTCTTC.

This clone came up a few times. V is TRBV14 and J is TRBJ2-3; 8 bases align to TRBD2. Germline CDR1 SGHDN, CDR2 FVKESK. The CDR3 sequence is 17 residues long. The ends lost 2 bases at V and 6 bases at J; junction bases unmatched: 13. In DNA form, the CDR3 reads TGTGCCAGCAGCCAATTTCCCAGCGGGAGCCCAACCGATACGCAGTATTTT. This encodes CASSQFPSGSPTDTQYF.

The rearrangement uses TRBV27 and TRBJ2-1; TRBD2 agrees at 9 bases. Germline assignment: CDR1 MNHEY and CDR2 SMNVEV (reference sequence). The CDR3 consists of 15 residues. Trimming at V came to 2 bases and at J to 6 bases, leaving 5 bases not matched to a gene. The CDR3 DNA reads TGTGCCAGCAGTTTAGCTAGCGGGGTTAGCAATGAGCAGTTCTTC. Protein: CASSLASGVSNEQFF.

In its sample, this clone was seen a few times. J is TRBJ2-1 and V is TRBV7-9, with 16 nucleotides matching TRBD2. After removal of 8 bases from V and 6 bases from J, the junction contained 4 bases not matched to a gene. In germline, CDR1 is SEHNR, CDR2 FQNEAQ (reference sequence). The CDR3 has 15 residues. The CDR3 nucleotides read TGTGCCAGCGGGACTAGCGGGAGGGAGGGCAATGAGCAGTTCTTC. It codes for CASGTSGREGNEQFF.

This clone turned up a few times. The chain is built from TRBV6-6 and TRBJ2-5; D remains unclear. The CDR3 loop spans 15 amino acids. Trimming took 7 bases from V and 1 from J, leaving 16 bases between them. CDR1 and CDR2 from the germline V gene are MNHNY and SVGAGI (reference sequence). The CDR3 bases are TGTGCCAGCACCACCTCCCAGATTACCCAAGAGACCCAGTACTTC. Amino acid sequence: CASTTSQITQETQYF.

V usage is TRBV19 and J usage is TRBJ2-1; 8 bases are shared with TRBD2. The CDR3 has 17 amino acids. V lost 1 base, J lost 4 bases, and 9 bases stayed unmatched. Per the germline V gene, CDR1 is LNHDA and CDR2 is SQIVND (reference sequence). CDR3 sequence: CASSIARGGLAYNEQFF. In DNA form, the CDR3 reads TGTGCCAGTAGTATAGCCCGGGGGGGCCTAGCGTACAATGAGCAGTTCTTC.

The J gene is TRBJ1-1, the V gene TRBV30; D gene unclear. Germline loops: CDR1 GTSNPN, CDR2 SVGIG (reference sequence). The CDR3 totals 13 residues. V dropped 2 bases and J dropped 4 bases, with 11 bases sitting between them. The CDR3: CAWSPAGRTEAFF. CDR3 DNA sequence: TGTGCCTGGAGTCCAGCTGGGCGCACTGAAGCTTTCTTT.

CDR3 DNA sequence: TGTGCCAGCAGCTTAATGGTACAGGGGGCGTGGGGCTACACCTTC. It is translated as CASSLMVQGAWGYTF. V and J are TRBV7-9 and TRBJ1-2; 9 bases match TRBD1. CDR1 and CDR2 (germline): SEHNR, FQNEAQ (reference sequence). CDR3 length equals 15 residues. V was clipped by 2 bases and J by 8 bases; unmatched bases: 9.

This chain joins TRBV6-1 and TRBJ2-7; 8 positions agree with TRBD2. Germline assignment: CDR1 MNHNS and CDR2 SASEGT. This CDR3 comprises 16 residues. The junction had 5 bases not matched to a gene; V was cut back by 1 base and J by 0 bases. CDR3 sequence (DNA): TGTGCCAGCAGTGAAGGCGGCGGGAGGTACTCCTACGAGCAGTACTTC. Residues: CASSEGGGRYSYEQYF.

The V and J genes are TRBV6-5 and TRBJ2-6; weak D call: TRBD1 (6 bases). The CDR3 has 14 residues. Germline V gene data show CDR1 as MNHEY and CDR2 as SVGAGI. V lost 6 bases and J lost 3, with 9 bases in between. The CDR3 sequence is CASRGGNGANVLTF. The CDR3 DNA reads TGTGCCAGCAGAGGGGGAAATGGGGCCAACGTCCTGACTTTC.

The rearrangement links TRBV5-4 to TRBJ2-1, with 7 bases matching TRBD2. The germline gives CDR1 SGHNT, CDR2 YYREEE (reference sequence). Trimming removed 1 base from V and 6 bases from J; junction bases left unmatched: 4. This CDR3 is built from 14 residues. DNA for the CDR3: TGTGCCAGCAGCTTGTCGGGCGGGAGCAATGAGCAGTTCTTC. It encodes CASSLSGGSNEQFF. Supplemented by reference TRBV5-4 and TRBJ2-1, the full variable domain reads ETGVTQSPTHLIKTRGQQVTLRCSSQSGHNTVSWYQQALGQGPQFIFQYYREEENGRGNFPPRFSGLQFPNYSSELNVNALELDDSALYLCASSLSGGSNEQFFGPGTRLTVL.

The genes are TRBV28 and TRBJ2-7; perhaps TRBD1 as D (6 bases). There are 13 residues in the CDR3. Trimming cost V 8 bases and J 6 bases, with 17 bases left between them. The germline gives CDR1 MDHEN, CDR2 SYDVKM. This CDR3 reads CASRAAGAGEQYF. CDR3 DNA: TGTGCCAGCCGAGCGGCAGGGGCGGGCGAGCAGTACTTC.

The CDR3 loop is CAVGRGNGPDTQYF. The DNA of the CDR3 is TGTGCCGTAGGGCGGGGGAATGGGCCAGATACGCAGTATTTT. The rearrangement links TRBV5-4 to TRBJ2-3; TRBD2 matches at 7 bases. Germline V gene sequence: CDR1 SGHNT, CDR2 YYREEE (reference sequence). After removal of 10 bases from V and 4 bases from J, the junction contained 12 bases not matched to a gene. The CDR3 covers 14 residues.